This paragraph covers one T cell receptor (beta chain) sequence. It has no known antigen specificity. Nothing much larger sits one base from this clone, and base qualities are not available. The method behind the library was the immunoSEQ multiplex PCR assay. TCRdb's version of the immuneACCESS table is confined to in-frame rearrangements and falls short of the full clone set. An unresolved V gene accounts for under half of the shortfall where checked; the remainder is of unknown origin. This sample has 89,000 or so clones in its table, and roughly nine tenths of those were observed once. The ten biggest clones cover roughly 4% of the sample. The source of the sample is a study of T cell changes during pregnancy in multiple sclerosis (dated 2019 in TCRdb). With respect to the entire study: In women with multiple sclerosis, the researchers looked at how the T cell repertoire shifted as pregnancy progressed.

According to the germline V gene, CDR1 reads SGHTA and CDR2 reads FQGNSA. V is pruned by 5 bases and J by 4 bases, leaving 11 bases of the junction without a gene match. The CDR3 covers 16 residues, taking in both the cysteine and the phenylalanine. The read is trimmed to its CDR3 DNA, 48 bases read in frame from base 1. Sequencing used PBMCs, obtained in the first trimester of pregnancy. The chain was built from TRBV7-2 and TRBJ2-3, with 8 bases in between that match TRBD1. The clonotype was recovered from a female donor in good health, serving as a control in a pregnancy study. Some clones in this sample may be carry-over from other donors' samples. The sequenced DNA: TGTGCCAGCAGCCGGCATGCAGGGGGCGGAGCAGATACGCAGTATTTT. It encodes CASSRHAGGGADTQYF.